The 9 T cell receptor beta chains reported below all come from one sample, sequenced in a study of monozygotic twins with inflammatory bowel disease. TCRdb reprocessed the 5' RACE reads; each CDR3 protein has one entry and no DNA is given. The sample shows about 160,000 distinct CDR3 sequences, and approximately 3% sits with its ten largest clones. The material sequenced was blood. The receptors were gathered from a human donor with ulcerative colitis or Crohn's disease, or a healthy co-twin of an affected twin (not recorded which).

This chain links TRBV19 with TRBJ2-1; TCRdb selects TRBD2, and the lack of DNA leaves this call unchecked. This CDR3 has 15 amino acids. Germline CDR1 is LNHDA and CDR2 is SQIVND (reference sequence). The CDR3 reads CASSIARGLTNEQFF.

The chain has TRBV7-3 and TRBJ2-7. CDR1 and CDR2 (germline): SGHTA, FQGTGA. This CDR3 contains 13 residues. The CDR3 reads CASRFTGTYEQYF.

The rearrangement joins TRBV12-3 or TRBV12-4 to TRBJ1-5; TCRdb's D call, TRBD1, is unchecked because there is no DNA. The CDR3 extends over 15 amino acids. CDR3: CASRAGTGHIQPQHF.

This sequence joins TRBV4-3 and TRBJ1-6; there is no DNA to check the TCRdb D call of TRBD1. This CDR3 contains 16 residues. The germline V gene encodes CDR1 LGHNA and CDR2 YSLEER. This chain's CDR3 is CASSRAQGIYNSPLHF.

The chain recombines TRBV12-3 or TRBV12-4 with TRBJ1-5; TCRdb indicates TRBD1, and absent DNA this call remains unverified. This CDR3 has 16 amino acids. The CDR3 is CASSFTTGGSNQPQHF.

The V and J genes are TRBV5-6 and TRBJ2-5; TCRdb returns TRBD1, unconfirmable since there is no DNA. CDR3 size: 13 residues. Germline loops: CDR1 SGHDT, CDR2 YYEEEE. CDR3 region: CASRRTARETQYF.

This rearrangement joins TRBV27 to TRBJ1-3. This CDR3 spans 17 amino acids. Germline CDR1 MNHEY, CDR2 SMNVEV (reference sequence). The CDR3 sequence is CASSLKYQARSGNTIYF.

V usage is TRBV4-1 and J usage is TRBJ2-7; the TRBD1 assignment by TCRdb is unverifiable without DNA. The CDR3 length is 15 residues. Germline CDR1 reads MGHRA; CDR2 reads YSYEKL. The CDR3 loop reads CASSLTGTGFDEQYF.

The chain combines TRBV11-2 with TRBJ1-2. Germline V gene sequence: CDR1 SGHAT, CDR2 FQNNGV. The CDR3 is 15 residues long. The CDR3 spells CASTLVEEWNYGYTF.